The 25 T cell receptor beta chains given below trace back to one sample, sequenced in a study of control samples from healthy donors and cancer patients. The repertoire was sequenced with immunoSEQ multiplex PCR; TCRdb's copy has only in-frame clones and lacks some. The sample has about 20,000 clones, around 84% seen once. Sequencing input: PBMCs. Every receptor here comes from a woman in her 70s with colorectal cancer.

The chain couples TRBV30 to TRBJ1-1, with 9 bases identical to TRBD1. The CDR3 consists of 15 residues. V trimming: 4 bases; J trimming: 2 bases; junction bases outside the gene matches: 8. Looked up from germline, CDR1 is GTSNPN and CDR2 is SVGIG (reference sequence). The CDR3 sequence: CAWKGKGQGNTEAFF. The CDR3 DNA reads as TGTGCCTGGAAAGGAAAGGGACAGGGAAACACTGAAGCTTTCTTT. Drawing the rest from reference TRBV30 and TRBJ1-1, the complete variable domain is SQTIHQWPATLVQPVGSPLSLECTVEGTSNPNLYWYRQAAGRGLQLLFYSVGIGQISSEVPQNLSASRPQDRQFILSSKKLLLSDSGFYLCAWKGKGQGNTEAFFGQGTRLTVV.

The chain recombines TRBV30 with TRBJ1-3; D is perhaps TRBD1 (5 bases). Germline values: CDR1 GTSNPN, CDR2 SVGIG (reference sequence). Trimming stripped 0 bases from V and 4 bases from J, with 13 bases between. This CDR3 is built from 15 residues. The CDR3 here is CAWSVLGAGGNTIYF. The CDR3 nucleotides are TGTGCCTGGAGTGTTCTAGGGGCCGGAGGAAACACCATATATTTT.

CDR3 sequence reads: CASSSRYEQYF. CDR3 nucleotides: TGTGCCAGCAGCTCCCGATACGAGCAGTACTTC. The rearrangement uses TRBV2 and TRBJ2-7; D gene unclear. Looked up from germline, CDR1 is SNHLY and CDR2 is FYNNEI. This CDR3 has 11 residues. V was shortened by 6 bases and J by 4 bases, with 7 bases between the two germline ends.

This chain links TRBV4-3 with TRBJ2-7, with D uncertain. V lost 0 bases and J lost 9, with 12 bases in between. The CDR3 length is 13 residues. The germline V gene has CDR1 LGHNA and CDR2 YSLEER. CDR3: CASSQDQGSGQYF. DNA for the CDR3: TGCGCCAGCAGCCAAGATCAAGGGTCGGGGCAGTACTTC.

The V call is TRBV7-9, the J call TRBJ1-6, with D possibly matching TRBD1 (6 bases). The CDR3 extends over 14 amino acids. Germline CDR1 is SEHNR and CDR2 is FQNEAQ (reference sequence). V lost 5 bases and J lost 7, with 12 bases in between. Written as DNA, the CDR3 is TGTGCCAGCAGCAACCGGGACAACAATTCACCCCTCCACTTT. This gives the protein CASSNRDNNSPLHF.

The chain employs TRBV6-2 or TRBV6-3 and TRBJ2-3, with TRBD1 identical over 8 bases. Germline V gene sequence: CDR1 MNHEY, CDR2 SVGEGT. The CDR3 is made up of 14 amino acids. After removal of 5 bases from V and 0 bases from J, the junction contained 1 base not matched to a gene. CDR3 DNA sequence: TGTGCCAGCAGTGACAGGGGAAGCACAGATACGCAGTATTTT. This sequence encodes CASSDRGSTDTQYF.

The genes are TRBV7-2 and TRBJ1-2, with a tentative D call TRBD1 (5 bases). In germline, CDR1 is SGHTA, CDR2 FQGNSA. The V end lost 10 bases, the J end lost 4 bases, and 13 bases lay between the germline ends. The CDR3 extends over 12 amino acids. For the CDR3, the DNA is TGTGCCATCCCAGGGCTCGGCTATGGCTACACCTTC. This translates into CAIPGLGYGYTF.

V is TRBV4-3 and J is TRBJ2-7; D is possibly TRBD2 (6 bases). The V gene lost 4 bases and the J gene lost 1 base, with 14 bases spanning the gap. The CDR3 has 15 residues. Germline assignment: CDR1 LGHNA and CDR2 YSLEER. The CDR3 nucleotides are TGCGCCAGCAGCCTCTTCGGGACTCCTTCCTACGAGCAGTACTTC. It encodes CASSLFGTPSYEQYF.

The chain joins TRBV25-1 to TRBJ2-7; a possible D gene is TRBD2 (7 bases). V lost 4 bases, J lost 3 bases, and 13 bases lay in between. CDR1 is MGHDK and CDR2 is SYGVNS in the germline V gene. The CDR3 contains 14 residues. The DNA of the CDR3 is TGTGCCAGCAGTGTTGGGAGGGGGGGCTACGAGCAGTACTTC. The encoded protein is CASSVGRGGYEQYF.

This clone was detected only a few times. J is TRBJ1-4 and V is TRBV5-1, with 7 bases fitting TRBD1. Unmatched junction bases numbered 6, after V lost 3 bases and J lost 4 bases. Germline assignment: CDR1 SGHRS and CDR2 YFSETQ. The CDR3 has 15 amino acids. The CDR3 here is CASSSRDSLNEKLFF. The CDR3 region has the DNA TGCGCCAGCAGCTCCCGGGACAGCCTTAATGAAAAACTGTTTTTT.

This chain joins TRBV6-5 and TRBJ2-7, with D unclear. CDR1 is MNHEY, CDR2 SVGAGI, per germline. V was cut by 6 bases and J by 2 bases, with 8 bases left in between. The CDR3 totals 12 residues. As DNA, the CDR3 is TGTGCCAGCAGCCGCCCTCCCTACGAGCAGTACTTC. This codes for CASSRPPYEQYF.

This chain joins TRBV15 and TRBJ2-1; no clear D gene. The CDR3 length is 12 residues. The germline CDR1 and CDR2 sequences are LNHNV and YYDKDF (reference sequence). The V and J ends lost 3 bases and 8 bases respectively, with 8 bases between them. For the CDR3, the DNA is TGTGCCACCAGCAGGCGTCGCGATGAGCAGTTCTTC. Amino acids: CATSRRRDEQFF.

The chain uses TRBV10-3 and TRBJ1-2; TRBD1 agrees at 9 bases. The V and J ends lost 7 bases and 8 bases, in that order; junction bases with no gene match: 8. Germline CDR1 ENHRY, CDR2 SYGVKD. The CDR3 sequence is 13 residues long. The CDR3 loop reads CAITPGQGGGYTF. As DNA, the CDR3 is TGTGCCATCACCCCGGGACAGGGCGGCGGCTACACCTTC.

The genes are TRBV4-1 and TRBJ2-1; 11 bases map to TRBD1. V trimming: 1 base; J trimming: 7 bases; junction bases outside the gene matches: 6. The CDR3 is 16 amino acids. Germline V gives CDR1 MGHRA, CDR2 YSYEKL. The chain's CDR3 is CASSQGRGTGGNEQFF. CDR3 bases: TGCGCCAGCAGCCAAGGGCGGGGGACAGGGGGAAATGAGCAGTTCTTC.

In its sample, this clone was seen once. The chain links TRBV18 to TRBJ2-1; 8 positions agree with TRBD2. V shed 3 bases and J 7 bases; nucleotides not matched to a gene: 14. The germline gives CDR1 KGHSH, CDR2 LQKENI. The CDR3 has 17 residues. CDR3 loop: CASSPPLGRGARNEQFF. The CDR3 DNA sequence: TGTGCCAGCTCACCCCCTCTAGGGCGGGGGGCCAGGAATGAGCAGTTCTTC.

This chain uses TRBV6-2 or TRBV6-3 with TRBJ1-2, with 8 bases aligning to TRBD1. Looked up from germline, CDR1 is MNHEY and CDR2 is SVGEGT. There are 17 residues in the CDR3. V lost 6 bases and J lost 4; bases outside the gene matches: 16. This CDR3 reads CASSPAARTGRRYGYTF. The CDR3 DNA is TGTGCCAGCAGCCCCGCCGCTCGGACAGGGCGGCGCTATGGCTACACCTTC.

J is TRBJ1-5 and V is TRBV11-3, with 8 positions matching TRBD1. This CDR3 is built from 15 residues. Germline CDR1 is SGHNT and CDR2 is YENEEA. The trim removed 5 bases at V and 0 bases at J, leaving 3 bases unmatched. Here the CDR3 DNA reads TGTGCCAGCAGCCCCGGACAGGGTAGCAATCAGCCCCAGCATTTT. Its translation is CASSPGQGSNQPQHF.

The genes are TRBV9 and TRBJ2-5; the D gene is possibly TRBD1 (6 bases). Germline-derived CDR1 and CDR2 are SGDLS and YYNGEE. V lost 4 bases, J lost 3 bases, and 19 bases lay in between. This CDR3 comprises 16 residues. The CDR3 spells CASSLSTGGLKETQYF. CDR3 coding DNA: TGTGCCAGCAGCCTCTCCACTGGGGGCCTAAAAGAGACCCAGTACTTC.

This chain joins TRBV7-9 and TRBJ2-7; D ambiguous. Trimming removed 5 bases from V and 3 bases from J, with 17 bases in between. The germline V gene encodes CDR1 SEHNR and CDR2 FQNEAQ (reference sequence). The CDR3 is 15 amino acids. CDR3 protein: CASSRRGVSNYEQYF. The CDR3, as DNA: TGTGCCAGCAGCCGTAGAGGTGTAAGTAACTACGAGCAGTACTTC.

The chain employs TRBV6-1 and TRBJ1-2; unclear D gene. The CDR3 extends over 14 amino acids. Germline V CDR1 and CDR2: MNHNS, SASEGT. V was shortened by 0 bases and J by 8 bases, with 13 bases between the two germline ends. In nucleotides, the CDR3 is TGTGCCAGCAGTGAAGCGACCCCCCGGCGAGGCTACACCTTC. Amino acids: CASSEATPRRGYTF.

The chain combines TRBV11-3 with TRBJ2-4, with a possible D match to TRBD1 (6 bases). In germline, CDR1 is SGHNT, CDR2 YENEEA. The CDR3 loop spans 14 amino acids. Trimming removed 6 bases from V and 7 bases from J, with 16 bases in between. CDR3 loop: CASSSDRRGNIQYF. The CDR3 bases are TGTGCCAGCAGTTCGGACAGAAGGGGTAACATTCAGTACTTC.

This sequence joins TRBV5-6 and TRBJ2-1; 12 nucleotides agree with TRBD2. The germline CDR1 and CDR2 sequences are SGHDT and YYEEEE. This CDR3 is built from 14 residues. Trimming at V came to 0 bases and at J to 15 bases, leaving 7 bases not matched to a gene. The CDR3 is CASSLASGRAQAFF. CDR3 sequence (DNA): TGTGCCAGCAGCTTGGCTAGCGGGAGGGCTCAGGCGTTCTTC.

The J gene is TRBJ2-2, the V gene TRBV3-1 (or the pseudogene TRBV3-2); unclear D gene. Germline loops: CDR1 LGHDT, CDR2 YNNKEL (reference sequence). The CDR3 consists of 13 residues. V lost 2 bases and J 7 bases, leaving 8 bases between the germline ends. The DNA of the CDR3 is TGTGCCAGCAGCCAATTTCAGGACGGGGAGCTGTTTTTT. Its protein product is CASSQFQDGELFF.

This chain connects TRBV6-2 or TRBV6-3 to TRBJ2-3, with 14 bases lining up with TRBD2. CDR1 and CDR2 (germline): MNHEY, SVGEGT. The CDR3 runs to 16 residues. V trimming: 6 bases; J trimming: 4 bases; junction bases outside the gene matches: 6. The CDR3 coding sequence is TGTGCCAGCAGCCACCAGGGACTAGCGGGAGCAGATACGCAGTATTTT. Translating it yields CASSHQGLAGADTQYF.

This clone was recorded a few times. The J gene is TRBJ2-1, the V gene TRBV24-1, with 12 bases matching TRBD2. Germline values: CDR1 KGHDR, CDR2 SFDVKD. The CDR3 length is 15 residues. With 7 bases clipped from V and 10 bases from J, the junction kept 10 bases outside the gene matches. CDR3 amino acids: CATRSLAGGPEEQFF. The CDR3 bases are TGTGCCACCAGGAGCCTAGCGGGGGGGCCAGAGGAGCAGTTCTTC.